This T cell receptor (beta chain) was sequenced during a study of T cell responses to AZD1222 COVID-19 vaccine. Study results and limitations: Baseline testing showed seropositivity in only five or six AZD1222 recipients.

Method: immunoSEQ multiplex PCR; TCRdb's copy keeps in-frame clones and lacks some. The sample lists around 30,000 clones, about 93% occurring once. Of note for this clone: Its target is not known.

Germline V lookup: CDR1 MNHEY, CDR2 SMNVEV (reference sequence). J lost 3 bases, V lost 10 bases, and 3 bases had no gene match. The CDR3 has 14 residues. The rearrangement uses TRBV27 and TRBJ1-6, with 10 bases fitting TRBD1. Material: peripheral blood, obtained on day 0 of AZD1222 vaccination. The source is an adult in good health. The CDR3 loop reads CATWTGGYNSPLHF. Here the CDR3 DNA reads TGTGCCACCTGGACAGGGGGCTATAATTCACCCCTCCACTTT.